Reported below is one T cell receptor (beta chain). Its antigen is not known. CDR1 is SGHTA, CDR2 FQGNSA, per germline. Trimming left V 4 bases short and J 4 bases short, with 8 bases between. This CDR3 spans 13 amino acids. Generated by immunoSEQ multiplex PCR, the TCRdb table keeps only in-frame clones and is missing some. The sample comprises 45,000 to 60,000 clones, about 88% of which are singletons, and about 7.8% rests with the top ten. These data come from a study of OX40 agonist ivuxolimab in advanced cancers. Overall study: Three individuals attained partial responses, comprising one hepatocellular carcinoma case and two cutaneous melanoma cases. Study results and limitations: Expanded peripheral T cells had an undetermined antigen specificity. Expanded clones belonging to CD8+ T cells outnumbered, on average, those of CD4+.

Excluded were patients having autoimmune disease history or systemic immunosuppression. The chain employs TRBV7-2 and TRBJ1-5; D not certain. The TCR comes from an adult with an advanced solid tumor such as melanoma, head and neck, liver or kidney cancer. Sequenced material: CD4+ or CD8+ T cells sorted from blood, taken in a trial of the OX40 agonist ivuxolimab. CDR3 protein: CASSSGQNQPQHF. In DNA form, the CDR3 reads TGTGCCAGCAGCTCGGGTCAAAATCAGCCCCAGCATTTT.